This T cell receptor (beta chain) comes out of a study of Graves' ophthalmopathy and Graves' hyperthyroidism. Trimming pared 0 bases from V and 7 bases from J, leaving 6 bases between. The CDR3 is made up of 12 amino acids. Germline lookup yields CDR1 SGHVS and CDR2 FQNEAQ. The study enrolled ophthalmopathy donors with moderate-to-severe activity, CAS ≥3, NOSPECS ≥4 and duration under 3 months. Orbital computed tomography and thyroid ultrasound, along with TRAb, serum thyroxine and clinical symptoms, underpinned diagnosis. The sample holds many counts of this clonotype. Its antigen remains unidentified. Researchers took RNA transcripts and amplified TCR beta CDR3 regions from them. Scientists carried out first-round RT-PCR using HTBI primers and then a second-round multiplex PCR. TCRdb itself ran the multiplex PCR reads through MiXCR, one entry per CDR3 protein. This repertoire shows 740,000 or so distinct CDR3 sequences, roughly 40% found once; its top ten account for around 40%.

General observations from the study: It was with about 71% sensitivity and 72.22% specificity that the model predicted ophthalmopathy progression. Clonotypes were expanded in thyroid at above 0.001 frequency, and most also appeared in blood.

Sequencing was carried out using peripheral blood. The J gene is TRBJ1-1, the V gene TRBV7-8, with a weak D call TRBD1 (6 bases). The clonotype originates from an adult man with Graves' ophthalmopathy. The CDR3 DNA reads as TGTGCCAGCAGCTTAGCGGACAGTGAAGCTTTCTTT. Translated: CASSLADSEAFF.